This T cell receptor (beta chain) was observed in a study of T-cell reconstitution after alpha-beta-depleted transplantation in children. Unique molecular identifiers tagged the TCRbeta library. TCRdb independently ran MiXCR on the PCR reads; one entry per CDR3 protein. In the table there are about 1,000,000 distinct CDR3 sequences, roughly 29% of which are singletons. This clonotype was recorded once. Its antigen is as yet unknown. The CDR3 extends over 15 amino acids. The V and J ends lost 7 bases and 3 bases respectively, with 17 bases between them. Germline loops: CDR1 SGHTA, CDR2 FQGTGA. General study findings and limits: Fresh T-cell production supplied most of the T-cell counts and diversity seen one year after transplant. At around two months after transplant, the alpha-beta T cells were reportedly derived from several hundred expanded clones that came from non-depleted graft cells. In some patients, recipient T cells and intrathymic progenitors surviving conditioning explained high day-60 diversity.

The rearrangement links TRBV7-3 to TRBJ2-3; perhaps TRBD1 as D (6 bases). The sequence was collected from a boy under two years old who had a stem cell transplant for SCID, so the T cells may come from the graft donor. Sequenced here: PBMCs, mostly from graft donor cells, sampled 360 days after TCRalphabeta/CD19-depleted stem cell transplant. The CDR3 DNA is TGTGCCAGCACCTCAGGGACAACCCTAACAGATACGCAGTATTTT. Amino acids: CASTSGTTLTDTQYF.